This T cell receptor (beta chain) was identified in a study of cytomegalovirus exposure and HLA in healthy donors. Study details: HLA-typed donors were the source of approximately 85 million unique TCRs, which an early data release held.

In the case of this clone: Its cognate antigen is unknown.

The CDR3 extends over 17 amino acids. With 8 bases removed from V and 5 bases from J, the gap between germline ends came to 24 bases. Germline loops: CDR1 MNHEY, CDR2 SMNVEV (reference sequence). PCR used 60 Vbeta primers and 13 Jbeta primers. Produced via immunoSEQ multiplex PCR; TCRdb's table is partial and in-frame only. The table includes 55,000 to 70,000 clones, about 80% detected once. Regarding the study as a whole: A few of the chains that were CMV-associated were confirmed in vitro to be specific for CMV antigens. The authors later linked a missense DCLRE1C variant to TCR beta V- and J-gene trimming.

The sequence was collected from a woman aged 40 to 50 in good health and CMV-seronegative. The chain is built from TRBV27 and TRBJ2-2; TRBD1 is a possible D gene (6 bases). Sequenced material: PBMCs. The CDR3, as DNA: TGTGCCAGCCGTCCTATCCGGGACACTAGGGGGACCGGGGAGCTGTTTTTT. It encodes CASRPIRDTRGTGELFF.